Listed here are 2 T cell receptor beta chains from one sample, sequenced in a study of TIL therapy for anti-PD-1-resistant metastatic lung cancer. Indicated time point: pre-treatment sample, taken before nivolumab and TIL therapy. Sequencing used immunoSEQ v3. The method was immunoSEQ multiplex PCR; TCRdb's version includes in-frame clones alone and lacks a portion of them. In the table there are some 43,000 clones, around 80% of which are singletons. Sequenced material: blood, taken at baseline. All receptors come from a man between 65 and 79 years old with non-small cell lung cancer.

The CDR3 nucleotides are TGTGCCAGTAGTATAGTTCGAGGTGAGCAGTTCTTC. Protein: CASSIVRGEQFF. The chain carries TRBV19 and TRBJ2-1; no clear D. Germline CDR1 reads LNHDA; CDR2 reads SQIVND (reference sequence). Trimming removed 1 base from V and 9 bases from J, with 7 bases in between. This CDR3 is 12 amino acids long. Using reference TRBV19 and TRBJ2-1 for the parts outside the CDR3, the full variable domain is DGGITQSPKYLFRKEGQNVTLSCEQNLNHDAMYWYRQDPGQGLRLIYYSQIVNDFQKGDIAEGYSVSREKKESFPLTVTSAQKNPTAFYLCASSIVRGEQFFGPGTRLTVL.

The chain joins TRBV19 to TRBJ2-3; D possibly corresponds to TRBD1 (5 bases). Germline V CDR1 and CDR2: LNHDA, SQIVND (reference sequence). The CDR3 spans 14 residues. V was pared by 3 bases and J by 0 bases, with 7 bases between. CDR3 in DNA: TGTGCCAGTAGTATGACAGCTAGCACAGATACGCAGTATTTT. Translating gives CASSMTASTDTQYF.